This TCR beta chain originates from a study of blood T cell repertoires in COVID-19. The overall study: The United States, Italy and Spain supplied acute and convalescent COVID-19 samples. PBMCs, B-cell-depleted T cells, or T cells provided the cDNA or gDNA that made up the material.

Only in-frame clones appear in the TCRdb table, and some are missing; sequencing was by immunoSEQ multiplex PCR. Here the sample spans 150,000 or so clones, roughly 84% being singletons. This receptor was identified in an older woman with acute or convalescent COVID-19. Sequencing was carried out using peripheral blood.

CDR3 sequence reads: CASTHRASGVGRRETQYF. CDR3 coding DNA: TGTGCCAGCACCCACCGGGCCAGCGGGGTTGGGAGAAGGGAGACCCAGTACTTC. This sequence joins TRBV27 and TRBJ2-5; 7 positions match TRBD2. Germline V gene data show CDR1 as MNHEY and CDR2 as SMNVEV (reference sequence). CDR3 size: 18 residues. V lost 7 bases and J lost 5; bases outside the gene matches: 22.